The entry below describes one TCR beta chain. What it recognizes is unknown. This entry belongs to a study of cytomegalovirus exposure and HLA in healthy donors. Overall study context: A prior analysis found around 110 million unique TCR beta sequences from approximately 200 million T cells.

This cohort consisted of healthy bone marrow donors. Study-level findings and limits: An analysis that was carried out later associated 16,951 TCR beta sequences with HLA alleles at 0.05 false discovery rate.

CDR1 and CDR2 from the germline V gene are SNHLY and FYNNEI. Trimming took 8 bases from V and 5 from J, leaving 12 bases between them. The CDR3 runs to 13 residues. The PCR had 60 Vbeta and 13 Jbeta primers. TCRdb's table, derived via immunoSEQ multiplex PCR, lists solely in-frame clones and lacks some. The sample has around 140,000 clones, approximately 78% seen once; the top ten hold about 2.2%. The V call is TRBV2, the J call TRBJ1-4; TRBD1 might be the D (6 bases). The sample comprised PBMCs. The receptor's source is a woman aged 18-29 years in good health and CMV-seropositive. The DNA for the CDR3 is TGTGCCAGCCAGGACAGATTGAATGAAAAACTGTTTTTT. This gives the protein CASQDRLNEKLFF.